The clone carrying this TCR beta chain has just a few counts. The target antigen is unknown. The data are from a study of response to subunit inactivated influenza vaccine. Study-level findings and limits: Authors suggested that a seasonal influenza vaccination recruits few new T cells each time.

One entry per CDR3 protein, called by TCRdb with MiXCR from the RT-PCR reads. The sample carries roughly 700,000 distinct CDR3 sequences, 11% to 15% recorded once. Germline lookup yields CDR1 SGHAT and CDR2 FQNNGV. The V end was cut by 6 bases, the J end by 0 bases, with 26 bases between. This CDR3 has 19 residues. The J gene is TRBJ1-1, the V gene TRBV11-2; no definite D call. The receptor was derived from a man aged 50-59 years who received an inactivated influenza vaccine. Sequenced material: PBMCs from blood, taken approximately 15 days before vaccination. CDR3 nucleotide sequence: TGTGCCAGCAGGGGTACGGGTGGGTTCGAGGGTTGGATGAACACTGAAGCTTTCTTT. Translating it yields CASRGTGGFEGWMNTEAFF.